Listed here are 20 T cell receptor beta chains from one sample, sequenced in a study of T cell changes during pregnancy in multiple sclerosis (dated by TCRdb to about 2019). The library relied on the immunoSEQ multiplex PCR assay. TCRdb obtained this table from immuneACCESS and retained in-frame rearrangements with V and J assigned. These tables miss some clones; where compared with another copy, unresolved V genes account for less than half of the shortfall, and the remainder is unexplained. Within this sample are around 43,000 clones, with roughly 92% of them counted one time only. Less than 0.9% of the sample lies in the top ten. The specimen comprised CD4+ T cells from peripheral blood mononuclear cells, sampled before pregnancy. Source of these receptors: a female donor with multiple sclerosis, enrolled in a pregnancy study.

The V and J genes are TRBV21-1 and TRBJ2-3; whether TRBD1, the table's D call, matches the DNA was not checked. TRBV21-1 is marked as a pseudogene. This CDR3 is built from 15 residues. As DNA, the CDR3 is TGTGCCAGCAGCTGTCCAGTCCCCCCCACAGATACGCAGTATTTT. As protein: CASSCPVPPTDTQYF.

The rearrangement uses TRBV7-9 and TRBJ1-1; unclear D gene. Trimming left V 1 base short and J 0 bases short, with 6 bases between. Germline CDR1 is SEHNR and CDR2 is FQNEAQ (reference sequence). The CDR3 has 14 residues. CDR3 in amino acids: CASSLEGVNTEAFF. The CDR3 DNA follows: TGTGCCAGCAGCTTAGAGGGAGTGAACACTGAAGCTTTCTTT.

The chain has TRBV4-1 and TRBJ1-4, with D perhaps matching TRBD1 (6 bases). The V end lost 1 base, the J end lost 8 bases, and 14 bases lay between the germline ends. Germline assignment: CDR1 MGHRA and CDR2 YSYEKL. There are 15 residues in the CDR3. CDR3 protein: CASSQGAGGGEKLFF. The CDR3, as DNA: TGCGCCAGCAGCCAAGGGGCAGGTGGGGGCGAAAAACTGTTTTTT.

The chain links TRBV19 to TRBJ2-3; D ambiguous. The CDR3 loop spans 12 amino acids. V was clipped by 8 bases and J by 3 bases, with 9 bases between them. CDR1 and CDR2 from the germline V gene are LNHDA and SQIVND (reference sequence). The CDR3 nucleotides read TGTGCCAGTTCCATGCGTACAGATACGCAGTATTTT. Translation: CASSMRTDTQYF.

The V and J genes are TRBV27 and TRBJ2-1; 10 positions match TRBD2. CDR1 and CDR2 from the germline V gene are MNHEY and SMNVEV (reference sequence). There are 15 residues in the CDR3. Trimming at V came to 4 bases and at J to 4 bases, leaving 4 bases not matched to a gene. CDR3 region: CASSSLAGLYNEQFF. The CDR3 DNA reads TGTGCCAGCAGTTCACTAGCGGGACTATACAATGAGCAGTTCTTC.

The chain carries TRBV6-5 and TRBJ2-7; TRBD2 matches 7 bases. J lost 0 bases, V lost 2 bases, and 4 bases had no gene match. Germline V gene data show CDR1 as MNHEY and CDR2 as SVGAGI. The CDR3 sequence is 15 residues long. The CDR3 DNA follows: TGTGCCAGCAGTTACCAAGCGGGGCCCTCCTACGAGCAGTACTTC. Amino acid sequence: CASSYQAGPSYEQYF.

The chain joins TRBV30 to TRBJ1-4; D not resolved. V lost 4 bases and J lost 8, with 17 bases in between. Germline V gene lookup returns CDR1 GTSNPN and CDR2 SVGIG (reference sequence). The length of the CDR3 is 14 residues. The CDR3 DNA sequence: TGTGCCTGGACCTCTACGGGAATTCGGGAAAAACTGTTTTTT. Residues: CAWTSTGIREKLFF.

The chain employs TRBV7-9 and TRBJ1-2; D gene ambiguous. Germline loops: CDR1 SEHNR, CDR2 FQNEAQ (reference sequence). This CDR3 has 14 amino acids. Trimming pared 4 bases from V and 2 bases from J, leaving 11 bases between. The DNA of the CDR3 is TGTGCCAGCAGCTACCAGACACGCAACTATGGCTACACCTTC. It is translated as CASSYQTRNYGYTF. The full variable domain, rest sourced from reference TRBV7-9 and TRBJ1-2, is DTGVSQNPRHKITKRGQNVTFRCDPISEHNRLYWYRQTLGQGPEFLTYFQNEAQLEKSRLLSDRFSAERPKGSFSTLEIQRTEQGDSAMYLCASSYQTRNYGYTFGSGTRLTVV.

The V gene is TRBV6-6, the J gene TRBJ2-4, with a weak D call TRBD1 (6 bases). CDR1 MNHNY and CDR2 SVGAGI come from the germline V gene (reference sequence). With 1 base removed from V and 1 base from J, the gap between germline ends came to 11 bases. The CDR3 totals 16 residues. The CDR3, as DNA: TGTGCCAGCAGTTACTTACAGGGATTCGCCAAAAACATTCAGTACTTC. It is translated as CASSYLQGFAKNIQYF.

This chain uses TRBV19 with TRBJ1-5; TRBD1 agrees at 9 bases. The V gene's germline CDR1 is LNHDA and CDR2 SQIVND (reference sequence). CDR3 size: 16 residues. V shed 3 bases and J 4 bases; nucleotides not matched to a gene: 7. The CDR3 sequence: CASSISGTGMNQPQHF. In nucleotides, the CDR3 is TGTGCCAGTAGTATTTCCGGGACAGGGATGAATCAGCCCCAGCATTTT.

V is TRBV9 and J is TRBJ2-2, with TRBD1 matching over 10 bases. The CDR3 totals 18 residues. Germline V CDR1 and CDR2: SGDLS, YYNGEE. Losses at the gene ends were 3 bases for V and 5 bases for J; bases not matched to a gene: 13. The CDR3 DNA follows: TGTGCCAGCAGCGCGGACAGGGGGGACCCCAGGGAAACCGGGGAGCTGTTTTTT. It translates to CASSADRGDPRETGELFF. The variable domain in full, with the rest retrieved from reference TRBV9 and TRBJ2-2, is DSGVTQTPKHLITATGQRVTLRCSPRSGDLSVYWYQQSLDQGLQFLIQYYNGEERAKGNILERFSAQQFPDLHSELNLSSLELGDSALYFCASSADRGDPRETGELFFGEGSRLTVL.

V usage is TRBV19 and J usage is TRBJ2-1; tentatively, D is TRBD2 (6 bases). CDR1 and CDR2 from the germline V gene are LNHDA and SQIVND (reference sequence). CDR3 length equals 15 residues. Trimming left V 5 bases short and J 7 bases short, with 18 bases between. CDR3 coding DNA: TGTGCCAGTAGTTTAGCGGTACAAGCAGGGAATGAGCAGTTCTTC. Residues: CASSLAVQAGNEQFF.

In DNA form, the CDR3 reads TGCGCCAGCAGTTGGGAGGGTAATCCGTACTTC. It is translated as CASSWEGNPYF. V gene TRBV10-1 combines with J gene TRBJ2-7; 7 bases fit TRBD2. The V gene's germline CDR1 is WNHNN and CDR2 SYGVQD (reference sequence). With 5 bases clipped from V and 12 bases from J, the junction kept 7 bases outside the gene matches. CDR3 length: 11 amino acids.

The genes are TRBV7-6 and TRBJ2-1, with a weak D call TRBD2 (5 bases). The CDR3 loop spans 15 amino acids. Germline lookup yields CDR1 SGHVS and CDR2 FNYEAQ. Trimming stripped 2 bases from V and 0 bases from J, with 8 bases between. Written as DNA, the CDR3 is TGTGCCAGCAGCTTATTCGGGGACTCCTACAATGAGCAGTTCTTC. Amino acid sequence: CASSLFGDSYNEQFF.

The genes are TRBV9 and TRBJ2-7; 9 bases are shared with TRBD2. CDR3 length equals 15 residues. Germline CDR1 SGDLS, CDR2 YYNGEE. After removal of 3 bases from V and 2 bases from J, the junction contained 6 bases not matched to a gene. The CDR3 nucleotides are TGTGCCAGCAGCGCGGGGACTAGCATGGCCTACGAGCAGTACTTC. This codes for CASSAGTSMAYEQYF.

V gene TRBV7-9 combines with J gene TRBJ2-5; D is uncertain. Between the trimmed V and J ends, which lost 8 bases and 5 bases, there was a span of 6 bases. CDR1 and CDR2 from the germline V gene are SEHNR and FQNEAQ (reference sequence). The CDR3 length is 10 residues. The CDR3 DNA reads as TGTGCCAGCGACGGGGAGACCCAGTACTTC. Translated: CASDGETQYF. Full variable domain (outside the CDR3, taken from reference TRBV7-9 and TRBJ2-5): DTGVSQNPRHKITKRGQNVTFRCDPISEHNRLYWYRQTLGQGPEFLTYFQNEAQLEKSRLLSDRFSAERPKGSFSTLEIQRTEQGDSAMYLCASDGETQYFGPGTRLLVL.

The chain uses TRBV5-1 and TRBJ2-1; D not resolved. Germline assignment: CDR1 SGHRS and CDR2 YFSETQ. Trimming left V 5 bases short and J 8 bases short, with 23 bases between. CDR3 length equals 16 residues. The CDR3 bases are TGCGCCAGCAGAACGGCGGTTTGGCCCCAGTCAGATGAGCAGTTCTTC. Translated, it gives CASRTAVWPQSDEQFF.

The chain uses TRBV7-8 and TRBJ2-4; 12 nucleotides match TRBD2. This CDR3 has 20 amino acids. J was trimmed by 0 bases and V by 5 bases; bases with no gene match: 14. Germline V gives CDR1 SGHVS, CDR2 FQNEAQ. DNA of the CDR3: TGTGCCAGCAGCCCAGCGAGAAGACTAGCGGGAGTCTTAGCCAAAAACATTCAGTACTTC. Its translation is CASSPARRLAGVLAKNIQYF.

The gene calls are TRBV19 and TRBJ1-3, with a tentative D call TRBD1 (6 bases). V lost 8 bases to trimming and J lost 2 bases, with 13 bases between them. The CDR3 runs 14 residues. The germline V gene has CDR1 LNHDA and CDR2 SQIVND (reference sequence). The CDR3 sequence: CASGRGGPGNTIYF. The CDR3 DNA is TGTGCCAGTGGGAGAGGGGGACCTGGAAACACCATATATTTT.

The chain joins TRBV5-6 to TRBJ2-7, with no clear D. V shed 4 bases and J shed 2 bases, with 16 bases lying between them. The CDR3 is 15 residues long. Germline V gene lookup returns CDR1 SGHDT and CDR2 YYEEEE. The CDR3 loop reads CASSLPRRSTYEQYF. Written as DNA, the CDR3 is TGTGCCAGCAGCCTCCCGAGACGGAGCACCTACGAGCAGTACTTC.